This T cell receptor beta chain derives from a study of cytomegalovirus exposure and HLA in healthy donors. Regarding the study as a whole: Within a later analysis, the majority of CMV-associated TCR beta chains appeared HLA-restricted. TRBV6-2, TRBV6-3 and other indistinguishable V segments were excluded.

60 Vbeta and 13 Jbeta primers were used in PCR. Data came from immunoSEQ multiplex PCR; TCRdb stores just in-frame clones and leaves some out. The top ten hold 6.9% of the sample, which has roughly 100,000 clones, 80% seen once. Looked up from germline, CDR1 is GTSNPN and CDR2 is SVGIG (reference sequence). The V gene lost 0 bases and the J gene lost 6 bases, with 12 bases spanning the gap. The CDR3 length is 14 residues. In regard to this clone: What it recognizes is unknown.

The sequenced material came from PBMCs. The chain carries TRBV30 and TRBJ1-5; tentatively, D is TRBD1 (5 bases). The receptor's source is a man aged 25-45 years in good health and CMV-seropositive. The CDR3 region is CAWSVPGGTQPQHF. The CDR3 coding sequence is TGTGCCTGGAGTGTCCCGGGGGGAACTCAGCCCCAGCATTTT.